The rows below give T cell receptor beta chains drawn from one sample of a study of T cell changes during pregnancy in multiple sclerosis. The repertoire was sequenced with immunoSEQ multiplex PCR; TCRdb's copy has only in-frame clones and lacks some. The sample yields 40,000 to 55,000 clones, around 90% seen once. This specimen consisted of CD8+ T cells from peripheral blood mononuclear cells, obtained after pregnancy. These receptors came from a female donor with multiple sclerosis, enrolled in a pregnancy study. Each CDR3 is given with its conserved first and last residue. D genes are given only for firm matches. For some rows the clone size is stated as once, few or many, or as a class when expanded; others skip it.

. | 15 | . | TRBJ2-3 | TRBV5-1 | TGCGCCAGCAGCTTTACGGACTACAACACAGATACGCAGTATTTT | CASSFTDYNTDTQYF
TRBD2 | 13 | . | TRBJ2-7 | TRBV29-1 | TGCAGCGTTGAATACGGGACTACTTACGAGCAGTACTTC | CSVEYGTTYEQYF
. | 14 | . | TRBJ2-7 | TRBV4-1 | TGCGCCAGCAGCCAAGTCGAGGGTAGGAACGAGCAGTACTTC | CASSQVEGRNEQYF
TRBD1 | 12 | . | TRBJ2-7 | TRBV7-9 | TGTGCCAGCAGCGGGGACAGGGCCGAGCAGTACTTC | CASSGDRAEQYF
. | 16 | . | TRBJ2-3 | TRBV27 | TGTGCCAGCAACCCTCGTTCCCAGGGAAACACAGATACGCAGTATTTT | CASNPRSQGNTDTQYF
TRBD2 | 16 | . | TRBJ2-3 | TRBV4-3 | TGCGCCAGCAGCCAAGAGGCGGCGGGGGTGACAGATACGCAGTATTTT | CASSQEAAGVTDTQYF
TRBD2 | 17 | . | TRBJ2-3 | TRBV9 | TGTGCCAGCAGCCAAGCGGGCGGGAGTGTTTTAAGAGATACGCAGTATTTT | CASSQAGGSVLRDTQYF
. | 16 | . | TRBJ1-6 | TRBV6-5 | TGTGCCAGCAGTTTTCTCGAGATTCCCCCTAATTCACCCCTCCACTTT | CASSFLEIPPNSPLHF
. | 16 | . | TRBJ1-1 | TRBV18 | TGTGCCAGCTCACCGCCCGACTTGGGGGCGAACACTGAAGCTTTCTTT | CASSPPDLGANTEAFF
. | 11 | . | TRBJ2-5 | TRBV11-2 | TGTGCCAGCAGTTCAGGGGAGACCCAGTACTTC | CASSSGETQYF
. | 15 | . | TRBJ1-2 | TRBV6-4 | TGTGCCAGCAGTGTCGCGGCTGCGAGTGTCTATGGCTACACCTTC | CASSVAAASVYGYTF
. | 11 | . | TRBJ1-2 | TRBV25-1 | TGTGCCAGCAGCGGACTGGGCGGGAACACCTTC | CASSGLGGNTF
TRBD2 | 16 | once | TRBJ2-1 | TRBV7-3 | TGTGCCAGCAGCTTAACGGGACTAGCGGTGTACAATGAGCAGTTCTTC | CASSLTGLAVYNEQFF
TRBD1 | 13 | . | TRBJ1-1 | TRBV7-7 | TGTGCCAGCAGCATCGGACAGGGGTTTGAAGCTTTCTTT | CASSIGQGFEAFF
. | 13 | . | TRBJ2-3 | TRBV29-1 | TGCAGCCTAACCGAGACTAACACAGATACGCAGTATTTT | CSLTETNTDTQYF
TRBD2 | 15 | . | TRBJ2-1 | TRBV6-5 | TGTGCCAGCAGGGGGGGGGTACGGCTCTACAATGAGCAGTTCTTC | CASRGGVRLYNEQFF
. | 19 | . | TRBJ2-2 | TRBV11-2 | TGTGCCAGCAGCTTAGAACGGCAGGGAGGTTTTACGAACACCGGGGAGCTGTTTTTT | CASSLERQGGFTNTGELFF